The source of this T cell receptor beta chain is a study of blood T cell repertoires in COVID-19. Across 20 to 25 US areas, participants ranged in age from roughly 18 to 95 years. Using immunoSEQ multiplex PCR, the repertoire was profiled, and TCRdb retains in-frame clones only, with some absent. Among approximately 220,000 clones listed, about 83% were seen once. Points on this clone: The sample holds other DNA sequences that translate to the same CDR3.

The CDR3 runs 11 residues. Trimming took off 6 bases at V and 7 bases at J, with 9 bases between the two ends. Per germline, CDR1 MNHEY and CDR2 SVGAGI. The sequence came from a woman in her forties who had recovered from COVID-19. The sequencing sample was made of PBMCs or T cells enriched from blood (not recorded which). J is TRBJ1-2 and V is TRBV6-5, with TRBD1 as a possible D gene (6 bases). The CDR3 spells CASRLRGGYTF. The CDR3 DNA follows: TGTGCCAGCAGGCTCAGGGGTGGCTACACCTTC.